This T cell receptor (beta chain) was identified during a study of chemoradiotherapy in HPV16-positive cancers. Whole-study results and caveats: In HPV16-positive patients, HPV-responsive T-cell expansion tracked better recurrence-free survival. Non-HPV-specific T cells did not expand in tumors during treatment, whereas candidate HPV-specific clones and E7-related motifs did.

This table comes from immunoSEQ multiplex PCR, and its TCRdb copy is limited to in-frame clones, with some not included. The data contain 300 to 350 clones, roughly 90% of them seen just once; the ten biggest clones take up 6.9%. Notes on this clone: What it binds is unknown.

Samples were taken several times over chemoradiotherapy. Per the germline V gene, CDR1 is SGHVS and CDR2 is FQNEAQ. There are 15 residues in the CDR3. Trimming took 1 base from V and 13 from J; bases not matched to a gene: 14. The J gene is TRBJ1-2, the V gene TRBV7-8, with 8 bases aligning to TRBD1. This sequence was found in a human donor with HPV-associated anogenital cancer. The source material was tumor tissue, sampled from a patient who underwent chemoradiotherapy. CDR3 residues: CASSLVGQGPSAVTF. DNA for the CDR3: TGTGCCAGCAGCTTAGTTGGACAGGGACCATCGGCGGTCACCTTC.